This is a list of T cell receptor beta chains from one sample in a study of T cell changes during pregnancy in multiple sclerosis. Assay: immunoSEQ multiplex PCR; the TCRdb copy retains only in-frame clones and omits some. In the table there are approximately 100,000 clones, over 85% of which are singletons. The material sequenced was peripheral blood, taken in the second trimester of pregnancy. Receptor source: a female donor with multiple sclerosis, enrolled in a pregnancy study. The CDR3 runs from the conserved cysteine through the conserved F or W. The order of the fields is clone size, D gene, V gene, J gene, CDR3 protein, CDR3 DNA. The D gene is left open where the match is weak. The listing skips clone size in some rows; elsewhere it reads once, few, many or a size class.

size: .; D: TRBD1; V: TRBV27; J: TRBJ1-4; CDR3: CASSARNRGANEKLFF; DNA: TGTGCCAGCAGTGCTCGAAACAGGGGCGCTAATGAAAAACTGTTTTTT
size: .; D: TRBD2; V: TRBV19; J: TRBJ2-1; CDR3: CASSMGAGGFDEQFF; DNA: TGTGCCAGTAGTATGGGAGCGGGAGGCTTCGATGAGCAGTTCTTC
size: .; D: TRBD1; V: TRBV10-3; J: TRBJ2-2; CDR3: CAISEGTGGTGELFF; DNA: TGTGCCATCAGTGAAGGGACAGGGGGCACCGGGGAGCTGTTTTTT
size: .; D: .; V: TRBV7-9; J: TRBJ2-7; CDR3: CASSSPPQGTYEQYF; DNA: TGTGCCAGCAGCTCCCCGCCTCAGGGAACCTACGAGCAGTACTTC
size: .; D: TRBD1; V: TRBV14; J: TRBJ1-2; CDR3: CASSQVAGGPGYTF; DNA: TGTGCCAGCAGCCAAGTTGCAGGGGGCCCTGGCTACACCTTC
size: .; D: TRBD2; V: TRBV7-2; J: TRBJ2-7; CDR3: CASSAGGGSHEQYF; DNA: TGTGCCAGCAGCGCCGGGGGGGGGTCCCACGAGCAGTACTTC
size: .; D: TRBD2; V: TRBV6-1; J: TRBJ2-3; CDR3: CASSVLADNTDTQYF; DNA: TGTGCCAGCAGTGTACTAGCGGATAACACAGATACGCAGTATTTT
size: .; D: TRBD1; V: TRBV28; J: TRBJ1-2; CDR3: CASSPPSGQAYGYTF; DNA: TGTGCCAGCAGTCCACCATCGGGACAGGCATATGGCTACACCTTC
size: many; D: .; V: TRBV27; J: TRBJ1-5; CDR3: CASSKFYGNQPQHF; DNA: TGTGCCAGCAGTAAGTTCTACGGCAATCAGCCCCAGCATTTT
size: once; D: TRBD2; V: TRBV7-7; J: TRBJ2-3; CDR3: CASSGGGVGDTQYF; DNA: TGTGCCAGCAGCGGCGGGGGGGTTGGAGATACGCAGTATTTT
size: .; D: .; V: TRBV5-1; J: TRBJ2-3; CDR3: CASSLSWRADTQYF; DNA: TGCGCCAGCAGCTTGTCCTGGAGGGCAGATACGCAGTATTTT
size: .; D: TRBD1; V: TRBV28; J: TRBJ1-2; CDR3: CASSWGQGNYGYTF; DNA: TGTGCCAGTAGCTGGGGACAGGGGAACTATGGCTACACCTTC
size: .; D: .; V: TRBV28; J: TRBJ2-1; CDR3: CASDISGSYNEQFF; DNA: TGTGCCAGCGACATCAGCGGCTCCTACAATGAGCAGTTCTTC
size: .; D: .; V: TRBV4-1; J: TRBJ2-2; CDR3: CASSQVGGTTGELFF; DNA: TGCGCCAGCAGCCAAGTCGGAGGTACTACCGGGGAGCTGTTTTTT
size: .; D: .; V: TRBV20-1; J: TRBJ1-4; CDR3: CLTGNNEKLFF; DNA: TGTCTAACAGGGAATAATGAAAAACTGTTTTTT
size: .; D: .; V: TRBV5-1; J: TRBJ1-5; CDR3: CASSLSLGAGQPQHF; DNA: TGCGCCAGCAGCTTGTCGTTGGGGGCAGGTCAGCCCCAGCATTTT
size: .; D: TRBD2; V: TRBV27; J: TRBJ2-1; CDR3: CASSLLGLAGKSEQFF; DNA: TGTGCCAGCAGTTTATTGGGACTAGCGGGGAAGAGTGAGCAGTTCTTC
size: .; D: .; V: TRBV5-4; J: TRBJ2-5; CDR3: CASSLREQETQYF; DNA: TGTGCCAGCAGCTTGCGGGAACAAGAGACCCAGTACTTC
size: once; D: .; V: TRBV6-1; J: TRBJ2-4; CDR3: CATLGTGAKNIQYF; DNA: TGTGCCACCTTAGGCACGGGGGCCAAAAACATTCAGTACTTC
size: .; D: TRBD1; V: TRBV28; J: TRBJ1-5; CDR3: CASSLSPPAGGEHF; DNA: TGTGCCAGCAGTTTATCCCCTCCGGCAGGGGGCGAGCATTTT
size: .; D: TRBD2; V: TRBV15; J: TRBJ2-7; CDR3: CATSREREAPREQYF; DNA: TGTGCCACCAGCAGGGAGCGGGAGGCCCCCCGAGAGCAGTACTTC
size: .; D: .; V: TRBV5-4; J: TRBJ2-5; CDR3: CASSLGDSQETQYF; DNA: TGTGCCAGCAGCTTGGGGGACTCACAAGAGACCCAGTACTTC
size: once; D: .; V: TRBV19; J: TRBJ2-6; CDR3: CASSITRVSGANVLTF; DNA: TGTGCCAGTAGTATAACACGGGTCTCTGGGGCCAACGTCCTGACTTTC
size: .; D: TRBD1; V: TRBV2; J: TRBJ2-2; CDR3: CASSRTGTGELFF; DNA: TGTGCCAGCAGTAGGACAGGGACCGGGGAGCTGTTTTTT
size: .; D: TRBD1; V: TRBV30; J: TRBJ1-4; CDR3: CAWGQVNEKLFF; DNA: TGTGCCTGGGGACAGGTGAATGAAAAACTGTTTTTT
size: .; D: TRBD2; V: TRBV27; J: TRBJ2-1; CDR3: CASSPELAGYNEQFF; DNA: TGTGCCAGCAGTCCCGAGTTAGCGGGGTACAATGAGCAGTTCTTC
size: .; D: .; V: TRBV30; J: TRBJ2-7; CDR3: CAWSVLNAGSKRTYEQYF; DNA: TGTGCCTGGAGTGTACTCAATGCTGGGAGTAAACGGACCTACGAGCAGTACTTC
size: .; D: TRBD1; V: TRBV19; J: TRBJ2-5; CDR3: CASSILAGGMETQYF; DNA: TGTGCCAGTAGTATACTGGCAGGGGGCATGGAGACCCAGTACTTC
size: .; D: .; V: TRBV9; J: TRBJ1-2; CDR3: CASSVGEQGYYGYTF; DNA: TGTGCCAGCAGCGTAGGGGAACAGGGTTACTATGGCTACACCTTC
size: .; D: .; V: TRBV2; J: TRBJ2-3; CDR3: CASDTPGADTQYF; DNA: TGTGCCAGCGACACCCCTGGGGCGGATACGCAGTATTTT
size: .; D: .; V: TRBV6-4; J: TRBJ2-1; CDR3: CASSSTGLAYNEQFF; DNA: TGTGCCAGCAGTTCGACGGGGTTAGCCTACAATGAGCAGTTCTTC
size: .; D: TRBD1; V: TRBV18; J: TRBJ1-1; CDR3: CASSPRQGRVAEAFF; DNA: TGTGCCAGCTCACCCCGACAGGGACGTGTGGCTGAAGCTTTCTTT
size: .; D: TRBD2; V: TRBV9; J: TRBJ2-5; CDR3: CASSVVAGGPGETQYF; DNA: TGTGCCAGCAGCGTAGTTGCGGGAGGGCCGGGGGAGACCCAGTACTTC
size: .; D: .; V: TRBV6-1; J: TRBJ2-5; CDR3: CASLRGSQETQYF; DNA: TGTGCCAGCCTAAGGGGCAGCCAAGAGACCCAGTACTTC
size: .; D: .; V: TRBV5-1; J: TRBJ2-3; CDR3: CASSLDVRDTQYF; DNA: TGCGCCAGCAGCTTGGACGTACGGGATACGCAGTATTTT
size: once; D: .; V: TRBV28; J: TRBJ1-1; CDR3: CASWRGGEFLNTEAFF; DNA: TGTGCCAGCTGGCGGGGGGGCGAGTTTTTGAACACTGAAGCTTTCTTT
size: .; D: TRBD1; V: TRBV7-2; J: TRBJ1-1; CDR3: CASSFRDGTGGSGTEAFF; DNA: TGTGCCAGCAGCTTTAGGGACGGGACAGGGGGTTCGGGGACTGAAGCTTTCTTT
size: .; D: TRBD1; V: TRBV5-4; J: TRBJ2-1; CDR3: CASSFLQGSYNEQFF; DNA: TGTGCCAGCAGCTTCCTACAGGGGTCTTACAATGAGCAGTTCTTC
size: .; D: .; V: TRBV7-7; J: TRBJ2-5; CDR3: CASSANGMGQETQYF; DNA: TGTGCCAGCAGCGCGAACGGGATGGGGCAAGAGACCCAGTACTTC
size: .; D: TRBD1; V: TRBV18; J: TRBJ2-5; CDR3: CASSPTGWQETQYF; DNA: TGTGCCAGCTCACCGACAGGGTGGCAAGAGACCCAGTACTTC
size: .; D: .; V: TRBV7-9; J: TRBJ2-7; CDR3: CASSLRESYEQYF; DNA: TGTGCCAGCAGCTTAAGGGAGAGCTACGAGCAGTACTTC
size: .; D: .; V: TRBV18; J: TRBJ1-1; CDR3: CASSPKTGGTEAFF; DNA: TGTGCCAGCTCACCTAAGACAGGAGGAACTGAAGCTTTCTTT
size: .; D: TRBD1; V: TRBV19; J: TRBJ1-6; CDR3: CASSTQGDREGSPLHF; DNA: TGTGCCAGTAGTACCCAAGGCGACAGGGAAGGATCACCCCTCCACTTT
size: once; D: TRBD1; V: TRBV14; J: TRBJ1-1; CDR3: CASSYQGVEAFF; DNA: TGTGCCAGCAGTTACCAGGGGGTTGAAGCTTTCTTT
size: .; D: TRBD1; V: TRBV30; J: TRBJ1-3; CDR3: CACNRGVGNTIYF; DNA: TGTGCCTGTAACAGGGGAGTTGGAAACACCATATATTTT
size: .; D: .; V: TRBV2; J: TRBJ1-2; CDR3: CASIENPRNGYTF; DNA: TGTGCCAGCATCGAAAACCCCAGGAATGGCTACACCTTC
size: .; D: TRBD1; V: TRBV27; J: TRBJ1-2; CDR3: CASSHRRGQGFSRNYGYTF; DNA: TGTGCCAGCAGCCACAGACGGGGACAGGGTTTCAGTCGTAACTATGGCTACACCTTC
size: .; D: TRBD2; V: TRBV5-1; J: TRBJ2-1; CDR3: CASSWTPSGSGYEQFF; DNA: TGCGCCAGCAGCTGGACGCCTAGCGGGAGTGGGTATGAGCAGTTCTTC
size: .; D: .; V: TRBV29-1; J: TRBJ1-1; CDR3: CSVGERTGEAFF; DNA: TGCAGCGTTGGTGAAAGAACCGGTGAAGCTTTCTTT
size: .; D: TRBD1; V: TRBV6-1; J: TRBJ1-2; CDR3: CASRATGHYGYTF; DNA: TGTGCCAGCAGGGCGACAGGGCACTATGGCTACACCTTC
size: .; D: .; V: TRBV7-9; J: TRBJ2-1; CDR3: CASSFQTDGSSYNEQFF; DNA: TGTGCCAGCAGCTTCCAAACGGACGGGAGCTCCTACAATGAGCAGTTCTTC
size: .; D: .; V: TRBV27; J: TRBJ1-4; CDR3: CASSPRGGFANEKLFF; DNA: TGTGCCAGCAGTCCGCGCGGGGGGTTTGCTAATGAAAAACTGTTTTTT
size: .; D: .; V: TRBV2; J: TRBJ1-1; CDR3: CASMRDTEAFF; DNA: TGTGCCAGCATGAGGGACACTGAAGCTTTCTTT
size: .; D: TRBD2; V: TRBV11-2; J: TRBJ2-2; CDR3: CASSLGTVASGRAGELFF; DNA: TGTGCCAGCAGCTTAGGAACGGTGGCTAGCGGGAGGGCCGGGGAGCTGTTTTTT